This TCR beta chain is drawn from a study of molecular identifiers for immune sequencing clone quantification. Findings and caveats of the study: Identical TCR molecules that share a barcode could lead to an underestimation of highly expanded clone sizes.

Every naive CD8 library was made from between about 18,000 and 1,100,000 sorted cells with 10%, 30% or 50% RNA. V dropped 0 bases and J dropped 3; count of bases not matched to a gene: 11. The CDR3 is made up of 18 amino acids. Germline CDR1 is LGHNA and CDR2 is YSLEER. About this clonotype itself: Its antigen is as yet unknown.

TCRdb re-derived calls from the PCR reads in MiXCR, one entry per CDR3 protein. This sample yields approximately 670,000 distinct CDR3 sequences, of which 20% are seen a single time; around 0.86% belongs to the top ten. The chain links TRBV4-3 to TRBJ2-7; 10 nucleotides line up with TRBD2. The sequenced material came from naive CD8+ T cells from blood, with Jurkat cell RNA spiked in. Noted subset: FACS-sorted CD8+CD4-CCR7+CD45RA+ naive T cells. The TCR was taken from a human donor in good health. Some libraries in this study had Jurkat cell RNA spiked in. Here the CDR3 reads CASSQDLRVAGGRYEQYF. The CDR3, as DNA: TGCGCCAGCAGCCAAGATCTAAGGGTAGCGGGGGGACGCTACGAGCAGTACTTC.